This entry lists 5 T cell receptor beta chains sequenced from one sample in a study of T-cell memory formation after mild COVID-19. From the 5' RACE reads, TCRdb called clonotypes with MiXCR, one entry per CDR3 protein. The profile shows nearly 200,000 distinct CDR3 sequences, roughly 18% of them singletons. Sequenced input: PBMCs or a T cell subset sorted from them (not recorded which). The receptors were gathered from an adult woman who had mild COVID-19 (a few samples of this study predate the infection). Cell type and time point are not known.

The chain links TRBV7-9 to TRBJ2-4; D is ambiguous. CDR3 length: 16 residues. From germline, CDR1 is SEHNR and CDR2 FQNEAQ (reference sequence). The V gene lost 0 bases and the J gene lost 0 bases, with 9 bases spanning the gap. The CDR3 is CASSLAGFLAKNIQYF. The DNA for the CDR3 is TGTGCCAGCAGCTTAGCGGGTTTCTTAGCCAAAAACATTCAGTACTTC.

Only one count was recorded for this clonotype. The chain uses TRBV20-1 and TRBJ2-1, with TRBD2 identical over 7 bases. CDR1 and CDR2 (germline): DFQATT, SNEGSKA (reference sequence). The junction had 8 bases not matched to a gene; V was cut back by 5 bases and J by 1 base. There are 15 residues in the CDR3. CDR3: CSAPRGAGSYNEQFF. CDR3 nucleotide sequence: TGCAGTGCTCCCCGGGGAGCGGGGTCCTACAATGAGCAGTTCTTC.

The chain couples TRBV5-1 to TRBJ2-3; no reliable D call. The germline V gene encodes CDR1 SGHRS and CDR2 YFSETQ. The CDR3 sequence is 13 residues long. The V gene lost 5 bases and the J gene lost 0 bases, with 7 bases spanning the gap. The CDR3 DNA sequence: TGCGCCAGCAGGGAATCTAGCACAGATACGCAGTATTTT. Protein sequence: CASRESSTDTQYF.

This clonotype has more than one count but fewer than ten. The chain recombines TRBV6-6 with TRBJ1-5; unclear D gene. The CDR3 runs to 15 residues. Per germline, CDR1 MNHNY and CDR2 SVGAGI (reference sequence). V shed 2 bases and J shed 2 bases, with 10 bases lying between them. The CDR3 is CASSYRTVGNQPQHF. As DNA, the CDR3 is TGTGCCAGCAGTTACCGGACGGTAGGCAATCAGCCCCAGCATTTT.

This clonotype has only a few counts. The chain joins TRBV3-1 to TRBJ1-1; D perhaps matches TRBD1 (5 bases). The CDR3 has 13 residues. From germline, CDR1 is LGHDT and CDR2 YNNKEL (reference sequence). The ends were cut back, 1 base at V and 7 bases at J, with 10 bases in the middle. CDR3 DNA: TGTGCCAGCAGCCAAGCCAGGGCGGGTGAAGCTTTCTTT. This translates into CASSQARAGEAFF.